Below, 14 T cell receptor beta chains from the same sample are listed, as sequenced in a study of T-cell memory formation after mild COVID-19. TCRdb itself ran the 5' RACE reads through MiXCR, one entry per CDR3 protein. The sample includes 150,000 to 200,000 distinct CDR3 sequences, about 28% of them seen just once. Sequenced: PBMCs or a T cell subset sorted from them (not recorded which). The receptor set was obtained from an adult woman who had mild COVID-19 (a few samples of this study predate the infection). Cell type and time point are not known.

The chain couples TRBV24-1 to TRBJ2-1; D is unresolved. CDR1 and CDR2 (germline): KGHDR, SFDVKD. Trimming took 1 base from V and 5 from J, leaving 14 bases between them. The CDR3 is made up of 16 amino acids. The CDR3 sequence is CATSDFGKIGHNEQFF. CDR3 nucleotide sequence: TGTGCCACCAGTGATTTTGGGAAAATAGGTCACAATGAGCAGTTCTTC.

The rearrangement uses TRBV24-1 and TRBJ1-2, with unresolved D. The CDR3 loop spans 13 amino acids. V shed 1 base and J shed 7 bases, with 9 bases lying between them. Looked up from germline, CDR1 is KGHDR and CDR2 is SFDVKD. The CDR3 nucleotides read TGTGCCACCAGTGATTTCGATCAAAGTGGCTACACCTTC. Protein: CATSDFDQSGYTF.

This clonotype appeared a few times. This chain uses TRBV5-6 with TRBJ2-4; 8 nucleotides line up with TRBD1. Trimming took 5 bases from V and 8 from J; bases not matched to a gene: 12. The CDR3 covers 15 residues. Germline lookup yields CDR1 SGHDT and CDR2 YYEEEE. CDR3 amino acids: CASRIIGQGGDIQYF. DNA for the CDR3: TGTGCCAGCAGGATTATCGGACAGGGAGGAGACATTCAGTACTTC. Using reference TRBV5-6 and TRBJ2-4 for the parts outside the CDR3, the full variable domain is DAGVTQSPTHLIKTRGQQVTLRCSPKSGHDTVSWYQQALGQGPQFIFQYYEEEERQRGNFPDRFSGHQFPNYSSELNVNALLLGDSALYLCASRIIGQGGDIQYFGAGTRLSVL.

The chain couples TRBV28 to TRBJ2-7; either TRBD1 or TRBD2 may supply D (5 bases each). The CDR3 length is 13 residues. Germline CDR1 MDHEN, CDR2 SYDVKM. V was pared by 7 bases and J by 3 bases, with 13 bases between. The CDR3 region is CASNRGQLYEQYF. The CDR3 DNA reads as TGTGCCAGCAACCGGGGCCAACTCTACGAGCAGTACTTC. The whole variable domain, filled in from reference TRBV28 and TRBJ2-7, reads DVKVTQSSRYLVKRTGEKVFLECVQDMDHENMFWYRQDPGLGLRLIYFSYDVKMKEKGDIPEGYSVSREKKERFSLILESASTNQTSMYLCASNRGQLYEQYFGPGTRLTVT.

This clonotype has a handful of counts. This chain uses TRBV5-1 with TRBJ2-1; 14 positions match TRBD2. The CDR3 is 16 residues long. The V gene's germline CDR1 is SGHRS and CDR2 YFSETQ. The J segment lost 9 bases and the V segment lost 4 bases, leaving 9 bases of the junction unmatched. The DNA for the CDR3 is TGCGCCAGCAGCCCAGAGACTAGCGGGAGGGCGGGTGAGCAGTTCTTC. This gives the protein CASSPETSGRAGEQFF.

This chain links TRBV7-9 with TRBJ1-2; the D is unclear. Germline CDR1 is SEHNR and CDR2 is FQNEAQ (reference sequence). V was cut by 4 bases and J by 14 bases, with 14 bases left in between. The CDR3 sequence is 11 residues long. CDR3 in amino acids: CASSSPPEGTF. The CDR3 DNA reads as TGTGCCAGCAGCTCCCCTCCGGAGGGAACCTTC.

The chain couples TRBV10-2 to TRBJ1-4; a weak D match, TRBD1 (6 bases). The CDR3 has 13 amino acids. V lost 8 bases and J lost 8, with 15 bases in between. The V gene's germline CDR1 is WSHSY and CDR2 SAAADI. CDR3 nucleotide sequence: TGCGCCAGCTCCCGGGGGGGCGGGGAAAAACTGTTTTTT. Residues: CASSRGGGEKLFF.

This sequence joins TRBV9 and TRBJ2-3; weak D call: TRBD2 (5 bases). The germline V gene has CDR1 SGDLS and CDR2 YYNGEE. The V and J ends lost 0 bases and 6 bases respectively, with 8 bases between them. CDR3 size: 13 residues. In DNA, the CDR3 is TGTGCCAGCAGCGTAGTTGAGGGTGATACGCAGTATTTT. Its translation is CASSVVEGDTQYF. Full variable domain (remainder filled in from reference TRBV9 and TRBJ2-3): DSGVTQTPKHLITATGQRVTLRCSPRSGDLSVYWYQQSLDQGLQFLIQYYNGEERAKGNILERFSAQQFPDLHSELNLSSLELGDSALYFCASSVVEGDTQYFGPGTRLTVL.

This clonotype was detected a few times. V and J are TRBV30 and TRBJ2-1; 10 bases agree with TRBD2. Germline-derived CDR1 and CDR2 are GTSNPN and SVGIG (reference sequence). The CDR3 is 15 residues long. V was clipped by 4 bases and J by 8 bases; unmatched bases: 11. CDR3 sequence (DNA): TGTGCCTGGAAGCGCTTGGCTAGCGGGGGTGATGAGCAGTTCTTC. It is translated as CAWKRLASGGDEQFF.

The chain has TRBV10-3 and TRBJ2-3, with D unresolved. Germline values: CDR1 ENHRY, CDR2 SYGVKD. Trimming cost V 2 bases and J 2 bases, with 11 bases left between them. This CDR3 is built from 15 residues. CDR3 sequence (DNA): TGTGCCATCAGTGAGAGGGATGGGGTCACAGATACGCAGTATTTT. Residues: CAISERDGVTDTQYF.

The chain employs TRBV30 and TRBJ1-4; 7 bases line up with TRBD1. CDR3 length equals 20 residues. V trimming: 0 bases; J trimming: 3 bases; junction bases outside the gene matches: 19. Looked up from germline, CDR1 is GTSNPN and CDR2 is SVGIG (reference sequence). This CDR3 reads CAWSVKGQNLGLVANEKLFF. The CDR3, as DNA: TGTGCCTGGAGTGTAAAGGGACAGAATTTGGGCCTGGTGGCTAATGAAAAACTGTTTTTT.

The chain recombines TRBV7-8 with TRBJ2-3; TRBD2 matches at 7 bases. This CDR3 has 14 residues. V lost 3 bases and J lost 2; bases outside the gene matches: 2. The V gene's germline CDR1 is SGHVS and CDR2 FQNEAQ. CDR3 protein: CASSLGLTTDTQYF. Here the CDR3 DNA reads TGTGCCAGCAGCTTGGGACTAACCACAGATACGCAGTATTTT.

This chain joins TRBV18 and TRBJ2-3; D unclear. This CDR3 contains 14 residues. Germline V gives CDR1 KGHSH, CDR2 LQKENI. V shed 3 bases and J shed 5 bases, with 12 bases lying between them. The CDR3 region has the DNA TGTGCCAGCTCACCTTCCGAGGTGGTAGATACGCAGTATTTT. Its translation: CASSPSEVVDTQYF.

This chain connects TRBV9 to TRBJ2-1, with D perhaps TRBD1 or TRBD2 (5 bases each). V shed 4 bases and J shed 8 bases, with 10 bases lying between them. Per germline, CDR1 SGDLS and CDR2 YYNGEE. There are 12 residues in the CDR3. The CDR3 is CASSPGRDEQFF. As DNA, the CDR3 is TGTGCCAGCAGCCCGGGGCGAGATGAGCAGTTCTTC.